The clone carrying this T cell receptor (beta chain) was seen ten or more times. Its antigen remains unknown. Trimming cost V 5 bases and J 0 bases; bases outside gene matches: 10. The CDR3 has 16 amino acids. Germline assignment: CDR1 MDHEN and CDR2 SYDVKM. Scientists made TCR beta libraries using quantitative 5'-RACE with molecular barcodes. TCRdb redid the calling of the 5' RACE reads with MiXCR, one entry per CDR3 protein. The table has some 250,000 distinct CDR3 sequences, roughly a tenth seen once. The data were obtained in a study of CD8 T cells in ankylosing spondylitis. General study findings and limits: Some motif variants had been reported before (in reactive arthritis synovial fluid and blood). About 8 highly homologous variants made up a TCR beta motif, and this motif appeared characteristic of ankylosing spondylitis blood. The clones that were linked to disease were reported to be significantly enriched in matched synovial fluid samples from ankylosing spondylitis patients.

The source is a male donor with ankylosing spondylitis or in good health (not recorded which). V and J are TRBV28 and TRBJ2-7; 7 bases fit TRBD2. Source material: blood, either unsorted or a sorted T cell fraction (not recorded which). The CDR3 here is CASSPLRSGPSYEQYF. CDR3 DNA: TGTGCCAGCAGTCCCCTCCGTAGCGGGCCCTCCTACGAGCAGTACTTC.